Listed below are T cell receptor beta chains from one sample, sequenced in a study of T cell repertoires in cytomegalovirus infection. From the reads, TCRdb called clonotypes with MiXCR, one entry per CDR3 protein. The sample comprises some 180,000 distinct CDR3 sequences, 17% of which are singletons, and about 23% rests with the top ten. Sequencing was carried out using CD8+ T cells from PBMCs. The source is a human donor in good health (CMV status not recorded). Some clones in this sample may be carry-over from other donors' samples. CDR3s include the opening cysteine and the closing phenylalanine or tryptophan. The D gene is left open where the match is weak. Clone size is not always given. Where it is, it says once, few, many or a class for expanded clones.

cdr3_length: 18
d_call: -
j_call: TRBJ2-1
v_call: TRBV19
clone_size: -
cdr3_aa: CASSIRYSLPSEYNEQFF
cdr3_nt: TGTGCCAGTAGTATCCGGTATTCCCTACCCAGCGAGTACAATGAGCAGTTCTTC

cdr3_length: 15
d_call: -
j_call: TRBJ1-2
v_call: TRBV5-6
clone_size: few
cdr3_aa: CASSTEGTPNYGYTF
cdr3_nt: TGTGCCAGCAGCACGGAGGGGACGCCCAACTATGGCTACACCTTC

cdr3_length: 15
d_call: TRBD1
j_call: TRBJ1-2
v_call: TRBV11-2
clone_size: few
cdr3_aa: CASSFTPGQGDGYTF
cdr3_nt: TGTGCCAGCAGCTTTACGCCTGGACAGGGGGATGGCTACACCTTC

cdr3_length: 13
d_call: -
j_call: TRBJ1-2
v_call: TRBV25-1
clone_size: -
cdr3_aa: CASSDRGYYGYTF
cdr3_nt: TGTGCCAGCAGTGATCGGGGCTACTATGGCTACACCTTC

cdr3_length: 15
d_call: -
j_call: TRBJ2-7
v_call: TRBV7-9
clone_size: few
cdr3_aa: CASSLVAGGGYEQYF
cdr3_nt: TGTGCCAGCAGCTTAGTAGCAGGGGGAGGTTACGAGCAGTACTTC

cdr3_length: 16
d_call: -
j_call: TRBJ1-1
v_call: TRBV11-2
clone_size: -
cdr3_aa: CASAPSNGPPRTEAFF
cdr3_nt: TGTGCCAGCGCCCCCTCGAACGGGCCCCCGAGGACTGAAGCTTTCTTT

cdr3_length: 16
d_call: TRBD1
j_call: TRBJ2-1
v_call: TRBV6-2/TRBV6-3
clone_size: few
cdr3_aa: CASSFAGQGSYNEQFF
cdr3_nt: TGTGCCAGCAGTTTTGCGGGACAGGGGTCCTACAATGAGCAGTTCTTC

cdr3_length: 14
d_call: TRBD2
j_call: TRBJ2-7
v_call: TRBV4-1
clone_size: -
cdr3_aa: CASSHAGGPYEQYF
cdr3_nt: TGCGCCAGCAGCCACGCGGGGGGGCCCTACGAGCAGTACTTC

cdr3_length: 11
d_call: -
j_call: TRBJ2-1
v_call: TRBV6-1
clone_size: -
cdr3_aa: CASNQGYEQFF
cdr3_nt: TGTGCCAGCAACCAGGGTTATGAGCAGTTCTTC

cdr3_length: 12
d_call: -
j_call: TRBJ1-1
v_call: TRBV28
clone_size: -
cdr3_aa: CATTWDWTEAFF
cdr3_nt: TGTGCCACCACATGGGATTGGACTGAAGCTTTCTTT

cdr3_length: 13
d_call: -
j_call: TRBJ2-7
v_call: TRBV7-6
clone_size: few
cdr3_aa: CASSSVGGDEQYF
cdr3_nt: TGTGCCAGCAGCTCCGTAGGGGGTGACGAGCAGTACTTC

cdr3_length: 14
d_call: -
j_call: TRBJ2-1
v_call: TRBV7-6
clone_size: -
cdr3_aa: CASSREADLNEQFF
cdr3_nt: TGTGCCAGCAGCCGCGAAGCGGACTTGAATGAGCAGTTCTTC

cdr3_length: 15
d_call: -
j_call: TRBJ2-2
v_call: TRBV7-2
clone_size: many
cdr3_aa: CASSLLGQFTGELFF
cdr3_nt: TGTGCCAGCAGCTTACTTGGACAGTTCACCGGGGAGCTGTTTTTT

cdr3_length: 15
d_call: -
j_call: TRBJ1-2
v_call: TRBV4-2
clone_size: many
cdr3_aa: CASSQTLVANYGYTF
cdr3_nt: TGTGCCAGCAGCCAAACACTGGTTGCTAACTATGGCTACACCTTC

cdr3_length: 16
d_call: -
j_call: TRBJ1-1
v_call: TRBV7-9
clone_size: few
cdr3_aa: CASSQVGGQASTEAFF
cdr3_nt: TGTGCCAGCAGCCAAGTAGGGGGTCAGGCGAGCACTGAAGCTTTCTTT

cdr3_length: 16
d_call: -
j_call: TRBJ2-6
v_call: TRBV29-1
clone_size: -
cdr3_aa: CSGSVIHHSGANVLTF
cdr3_nt: TGCAGCGGCTCGGTTATCCATCACTCTGGGGCCAACGTCCTGACTTTC

cdr3_length: 18
d_call: TRBD2
j_call: TRBJ2-3
v_call: TRBV6-4
clone_size: many
cdr3_aa: CASSELAGGPSGPDTQYF
cdr3_nt: TGTGCCAGCAGTGAACTAGCGGGGGGGCCTAGCGGACCAGATACGCAGTATTTT

cdr3_length: 14
d_call: -
j_call: TRBJ1-5
v_call: TRBV27
clone_size: -
cdr3_aa: CASSLSAGYQPQHF
cdr3_nt: TGTGCCAGCAGTTTATCGGCGGGGTACCAGCCCCAGCATTTT

cdr3_length: 14
d_call: TRBD1
j_call: TRBJ2-5
v_call: TRBV7-8
clone_size: medium-sized
cdr3_aa: CASSAWDRPLTQYF
cdr3_nt: TGTGCCAGCAGCGCATGGGACAGACCTCTAACCCAGTACTTC

cdr3_length: 13
d_call: -
j_call: TRBJ2-5
v_call: TRBV6-6
clone_size: -
cdr3_aa: CASSYSPSETQYF
cdr3_nt: TGTGCCAGCAGTTACTCCCCTTCTGAGACCCAGTACTTC

cdr3_length: 15
d_call: -
j_call: TRBJ1-1
v_call: TRBV12-3/TRBV12-4
clone_size: few
cdr3_aa: CASSFREQPNTEAFF
cdr3_nt: TGTGCCAGCAGTTTTCGGGAACAGCCGAACACTGAAGCTTTCTTT

cdr3_length: 18
d_call: -
j_call: TRBJ1-1
v_call: TRBV6-1
clone_size: -
cdr3_aa: CASRYNERQVLMNTEAFF
cdr3_nt: TGTGCCAGCCGATACAACGAACGACAAGTCCTTATGAACACTGAAGCTTTCTTT

cdr3_length: 15
d_call: -
j_call: TRBJ1-3
v_call: TRBV4-3
clone_size: few
cdr3_aa: CASSQDIVAGPSIHF
cdr3_nt: TGCGCCAGCAGCCAAGATATAGTTGCAGGACCATCCATACATTTT

cdr3_length: 14
d_call: -
j_call: TRBJ2-7
v_call: TRBV29-1
clone_size: few
cdr3_aa: CSVDPIGSGREQYF
cdr3_nt: TGCAGCGTTGACCCCATAGGTTCCGGACGCGAGCAGTACTTC

cdr3_length: 12
d_call: TRBD1
j_call: TRBJ1-2
v_call: TRBV9
clone_size: few
cdr3_aa: CASKTGGYGYTF
cdr3_nt: TGTGCCAGCAAGACAGGGGGCTATGGCTACACCTTC

cdr3_length: 12
d_call: -
j_call: TRBJ1-1
v_call: TRBV12-3/TRBV12-4
clone_size: few
cdr3_aa: CASSSYRAEAFF
cdr3_nt: TGTGCCAGCAGTTCTTACCGCGCTGAAGCTTTCTTT

cdr3_length: 13
d_call: TRBD1
j_call: TRBJ1-1
v_call: TRBV7-3
clone_size: -
cdr3_aa: CASSSQGGAEAFF
cdr3_nt: TGTGCCAGCAGCTCACAGGGGGGCGCTGAAGCTTTCTTT

cdr3_length: 15
d_call: TRBD2
j_call: TRBJ2-1
v_call: TRBV7-2
clone_size: few
cdr3_aa: CASSFTSGGADEQFF
cdr3_nt: TGTGCCAGCAGCTTTACTAGCGGGGGGGCCGATGAGCAGTTCTTC

cdr3_length: 14
d_call: -
j_call: TRBJ2-5
v_call: TRBV6-2/TRBV6-3
clone_size: -
cdr3_aa: CASSYPGGWETQYF
cdr3_nt: TGTGCCAGCAGTTACCCGGGGGGCTGGGAGACCCAGTACTTC

cdr3_length: 14
d_call: -
j_call: TRBJ1-2
v_call: TRBV7-9
clone_size: few
cdr3_aa: CASSRSLGATGYTF
cdr3_nt: TGTGCCAGCAGCCGGAGTCTGGGGGCGACCGGCTACACCTTC

cdr3_length: 14
d_call: -
j_call: TRBJ2-7
v_call: TRBV7-8
clone_size: -
cdr3_aa: CASSLYEGHYEQYF
cdr3_nt: TGTGCCAGCAGCTTATATGAGGGACACTACGAGCAGTACTTC

cdr3_length: 15
d_call: -
j_call: TRBJ1-6
v_call: TRBV12-3/TRBV12-4
clone_size: few
cdr3_aa: CASKVPGHRNSPLHF
cdr3_nt: TGTGCCAGCAAAGTACCGGGACACCGTAATTCACCCCTCCACTTT

cdr3_length: 15
d_call: -
j_call: TRBJ1-5
v_call: TRBV7-9
clone_size: -
cdr3_aa: CASSLGAPTMEPQHF
cdr3_nt: TGTGCCAGCAGCTTAGGGGCACCGACAATGGAGCCCCAGCATTTT

cdr3_length: 13
d_call: -
j_call: TRBJ2-7
v_call: TRBV5-6
clone_size: -
cdr3_aa: CASSLAAGWEQYF
cdr3_nt: TGTGCCAGCAGCTTGGCGGCGGGATGGGAGCAGTACTTC

cdr3_length: 17
d_call: -
j_call: TRBJ1-1
v_call: TRBV7-2
clone_size: few
cdr3_aa: CASSEGYAVRLNTEAFF
cdr3_nt: TGTGCCAGCAGCGAGGGTTACGCGGTCAGGTTGAACACTGAAGCTTTCTTT

cdr3_length: 15
d_call: -
j_call: TRBJ2-1
v_call: TRBV19
clone_size: -
cdr3_aa: CASSIFGSSYNEQFF
cdr3_nt: TGTGCCAGTAGTATATTTGGGAGCTCCTACAATGAGCAGTTCTTC

cdr3_length: 13
d_call: -
j_call: TRBJ1-1
v_call: TRBV5-6
clone_size: few
cdr3_aa: CASSSAMNTEAFF
cdr3_nt: TGTGCCAGCAGTTCCGCAATGAACACTGAAGCTTTCTTT

cdr3_length: 17
d_call: TRBD1
j_call: TRBJ2-3
v_call: TRBV7-6
clone_size: -
cdr3_aa: CASSLTWDRGQGDTQYF
cdr3_nt: TGTGCCAGCAGCCTCACATGGGACAGGGGGCAGGGAGATACGCAGTATTTT

cdr3_length: 12
d_call: -
j_call: TRBJ1-5
v_call: TRBV7-9
clone_size: -
cdr3_aa: CASSFHHQPQHF
cdr3_nt: TGTGCCAGCAGCTTTCACCATCAGCCCCAGCATTTT

cdr3_length: 15
d_call: TRBD1
j_call: TRBJ2-5
v_call: TRBV7-9
clone_size: -
cdr3_aa: CASSVTGTGDETQYF
cdr3_nt: TGTGCCAGCAGCGTAACCGGGACAGGGGACGAGACCCAGTACTTC

cdr3_length: 12
d_call: -
j_call: TRBJ2-1
v_call: TRBV27
clone_size: few
cdr3_aa: CASGGVYNEQFF
cdr3_nt: TGTGCCAGCGGGGGCGTCTACAATGAGCAGTTCTTC

cdr3_length: 15
d_call: -
j_call: TRBJ1-5
v_call: TRBV11-2
clone_size: -
cdr3_aa: CASSPEWGARQPQHF
cdr3_nt: TGTGCCAGCAGTCCCGAATGGGGGGCTCGACAGCCCCAGCATTTT

cdr3_length: 18
d_call: TRBD1
j_call: TRBJ1-1
v_call: TRBV4-3
clone_size: few
cdr3_aa: CASFRRDRDQKGNTEAFF
cdr3_nt: TGCGCCAGTTTTCGGCGGGACAGGGATCAAAAGGGGAACACTGAAGCTTTCTTT

cdr3_length: 16
d_call: TRBD2
j_call: TRBJ2-3
v_call: TRBV7-2
clone_size: few
cdr3_aa: CASSSRAGGATDTQYF
cdr3_nt: TGTGCCAGCAGTTCCCGAGCGGGGGGGGCCACAGATACGCAGTATTTT

cdr3_length: 16
d_call: TRBD1
j_call: TRBJ2-3
v_call: TRBV7-2
clone_size: many
cdr3_aa: CASNWRGTGATDTQYF
cdr3_nt: TGTGCCAGCAATTGGAGGGGGACAGGGGCCACAGATACGCAGTATTTT

cdr3_length: 14
d_call: -
j_call: TRBJ2-5
v_call: TRBV5-6
clone_size: few
cdr3_aa: CASSLDRTEETQYF
cdr3_nt: TGTGCCAGCAGCTTAGACCGGACGGAAGAGACCCAGTACTTC

cdr3_length: 13
d_call: TRBD1
j_call: TRBJ1-6
v_call: TRBV20-1
clone_size: -
cdr3_aa: CSAPTGEGSPLHF
cdr3_nt: TGCAGTGCTCCCACAGGGGAAGGTTCACCCCTCCACTTT

cdr3_length: 15
d_call: -
j_call: TRBJ2-3
v_call: TRBV7-9
clone_size: -
cdr3_aa: CAIPGQGVNGDTQYF
cdr3_nt: TGTGCTATTCCCGGCCAGGGTGTGAATGGCGATACGCAGTATTTT

cdr3_length: 15
d_call: TRBD1
j_call: TRBJ2-5
v_call: TRBV6-1
clone_size: -
cdr3_aa: CASRFHRDRKETQYF
cdr3_nt: TGTGCCAGCAGATTCCATCGGGACAGAAAAGAGACCCAGTACTTC

cdr3_length: 13
d_call: -
j_call: TRBJ1-1
v_call: TRBV5-4
clone_size: few
cdr3_aa: CASSFASATEAFF
cdr3_nt: TGTGCCAGCAGCTTTGCTTCGGCGACTGAAGCTTTCTTT

cdr3_length: 13
d_call: -
j_call: TRBJ2-1
v_call: TRBV7-2
clone_size: -
cdr3_aa: CASSYPLVNEQFF
cdr3_nt: TGTGCCAGCAGCTACCCTTTAGTCAATGAGCAGTTCTTC